Listed below are T cell receptor beta chains from one sample, sequenced in a study of T-cell memory formation after mild COVID-19. One entry per CDR3 protein, called by TCRdb with MiXCR from the 5' RACE reads. The sample yields about 470,000 distinct CDR3 sequences, approximately 25% seen once. The sequenced sample consisted of PBMCs or a T cell subset sorted from them (not recorded which). All receptors derive from an adult woman who had mild COVID-19 (a few samples of this study predate the infection). Cell type and time point are not known. CDR3s include the opening cysteine and the closing phenylalanine or tryptophan. The D gene is left open where the match is weak. For some rows the clone size is stated as once, few or many, or as a class when expanded; others skip it.

abundance,d_gene,v_gene,len,j_gene,CDR3aa,CDR3nt
.,TRBD1,TRBV18,15,TRBJ1-5,CASSPNRGGPQPQHF,TGTGCCAGCTCACCTAACAGGGGGGGGCCTCAGCCCCAGCATTTT
.,.,TRBV3-1,16,TRBJ2-1,CASSLIGHSSYNEQFF,TGTGCCAGCAGCCTAATCGGACATAGCTCCTACAATGAGCAGTTCTTC
few,TRBD2,TRBV18,15,TRBJ2-5,CASSPQEREKTPQYF,TGTGCCAGCTCACCTCAGGAGCGGGAGAAGACTCCCCAGTACTTC
many,.,TRBV29-1,11,TRBJ2-5,CSAGDQETQYF,TGCAGCGCGGGGGATCAAGAGACCCAGTACTTC
.,.,TRBV20-1,12,TRBJ1-5,CSAVWGSLPQHF,TGCAGTGCTGTATGGGGTTCCCTACCCCAGCATTTT
.,.,TRBV5-1,11,TRBJ2-7,CASSSKYEQYF,TGCGCCAGCAGCTCAAAGTACGAGCAGTACTTC
.,TRBD2,TRBV29-1,20,TRBJ2-5,CSVETARSGRDGWYQETQYF,TGCAGCGTTGAAACGGCTCGAAGCGGGAGGGATGGGTGGTACCAAGAGACCCAGTACTTC
.,.,TRBV7-9,12,TRBJ2-7,CASSRTTYEQYF,TGTGCCAGCAGCCGGACTACATACGAGCAGTACTTC
.,TRBD1,TRBV12-3/TRBV12-4,14,TRBJ1-2,CASSLEDREDGYTF,TGTGCCAGCAGTTTGGAGGACAGGGAGGATGGCTACACCTTC
few,TRBD1,TRBV20-1,15,TRBJ1-5,CSAGDRRALDQPQHF,TGCAGTGCTGGGGACAGGAGGGCTTTGGATCAGCCCCAGCATTTT
few,TRBD2,TRBV6-2/TRBV6-3,16,TRBJ2-1,CASSYGAGGSYNEQFF,TGTGCCAGCAGTTACGGTGCTGGCGGGAGTTACAATGAGCAGTTCTTC
few,.,TRBV5-1,17,TRBJ1-6,CASSLEPGLSYNSPLHF,TGCGCCAGCAGCTTGGAGCCCGGCCTCTCCTATAATTCACCCCTCCACTTT
.,.,TRBV15,14,TRBJ1-1,CATSRTWGNTEAFF,TGTGCCACCAGCAGAACTTGGGGAAACACTGAAGCTTTCTTT
few,.,TRBV7-9,14,TRBJ1-2,CASSPRPVNYGYTF,TGTGCCAGCAGCCCGAGACCCGTGAACTATGGCTACACCTTC
few,.,TRBV15,14,TRBJ2-3,CATSKMRATDTQYF,TGTGCCACCAGCAAGATGAGGGCGACAGATACGCAGTATTTT
.,.,TRBV20-1,15,TRBJ1-1,CSAILPSGGHTEAFF,TGCAGTGCTATTCTGCCCTCGGGGGGGCACACTGAAGCTTTCTTT
.,.,TRBV7-9,12,TRBJ2-1,CASSLEWGEQFF,TGTGCCAGCAGCTTAGAATGGGGTGAGCAGTTCTTC
.,TRBD2,TRBV11-3,14,TRBJ2-1,CASSPGLVGNEQFF,TGTGCCAGCAGCCCGGGACTAGTGGGCAATGAGCAGTTCTTC
.,.,TRBV20-1,15,TRBJ2-3,CSARDTLLPTDTQYF,TGCAGTGCTAGAGATACCCTACTACCTACAGATACGCAGTATTTT
few,TRBD2,TRBV6-5,15,TRBJ2-1,CASRERGGLVYEQFF,TGTGCCAGCAGGGAGCGGGGGGGCCTTGTCTATGAGCAGTTCTTC
once,.,TRBV14,13,TRBJ1-2,CASSPHRSYGYTF,TGTGCCAGCAGCCCACACAGGAGCTATGGCTACACCTTC
.,.,TRBV18,15,TRBJ2-3,CASSPPGDYTDTQYF,TGTGCCAGCTCACCACCAGGAGACTACACAGATACGCAGTATTTT
.,.,TRBV24-1,17,TRBJ2-3,CATSDGKEGTSTDTQYF,TGTGCCACCAGTGATGGGAAGGAGGGGACTAGCACAGATACGCAGTATTTT
few,.,TRBV11-2,16,TRBJ2-2,CASSLEGGLNTGELFF,TGTGCCAGCAGCTTAGAGGGTGGACTGAACACCGGGGAGCTGTTTTTT
few,TRBD2,TRBV7-6,14,TRBJ2-1,CASSLTGGSGEQFF,TGTGCCAGCAGCTTAACGGGGGGAAGCGGTGAGCAGTTCTTC
few,.,TRBV20-1,15,TRBJ2-1,CSARALSGPYNEQFF,TGCAGTGCTAGAGCTTTGAGCGGCCCCTACAATGAGCAGTTCTTC
.,.,TRBV12-3/TRBV12-4,16,TRBJ2-5,CASSLFAIGVGETQYF,TGTGCCAGCAGTTTATTTGCGATCGGGGTCGGGGAGACCCAGTACTTC
.,.,TRBV28,15,TRBJ1-1,CASSLRLLVNTEAFF,TGTGCCAGCAGTTTGAGGCTCCTAGTGAACACTGAAGCTTTCTTT
few,.,TRBV5-1,11,TRBJ2-5,CASTGEGTQYF,TGCGCCAGCACCGGCGAGGGGACCCAGTACTTC
.,TRBD2,TRBV5-5,17,TRBJ2-2,CASSFAGGPINTGELFF,TGTGCCAGCAGCTTTGCGGGGGGCCCTATAAACACCGGGGAGCTGTTTTTT
few,.,TRBV28,12,TRBJ2-7,CASSLYPYEQYF,TGTGCCAGCAGTTTGTACCCCTACGAGCAGTACTTC